The present TCR beta chain was sequenced within a study of cytomegalovirus exposure and HLA in healthy donors. Overall study: The platform used for the roughly 130 validation repertoires matched that of the approximately 670 first-cohort repertoires, a later analysis reported.

Details on this clone: Antigen: not known.

Clones were read by immunoSEQ multiplex PCR, and TCRdb kept only the in-frame ones, dropping some. The sample includes 140,000 to 150,000 clones, about 94% of them seen just once. Study outcomes and limitations: Whilst most TCR sequences proved rare, a subset of public TCRs occurred across many donors. Subsequent analysis showed first-cohort TCR clusters tending to co-occur in approximately 120 validation repertoires. Testing in vitro showed a few CMV-associated chains specific for CMV antigens.

The TCR comes from a man aged 18 to 29 in good health and CMV-seropositive. Input material: PBMCs.

The CDR3, as DNA: TGTGCCAGAGGGACAGGCCTGTATGAGCAGTTCTTC. This translates into CARGTGLYEQFF. J is TRBJ2-1 and V is TRBV2, with 8 positions matching TRBD1. Trimming took 9 bases from V and 8 from J; bases not matched to a gene: 6. Germline-derived CDR1 and CDR2 are SNHLY and FYNNEI. The CDR3 is 12 residues long. The whole variable domain, filled in from reference TRBV2 and TRBJ2-1, reads EPEVTQTPSHQVTQMGQEVILRCVPISNHLYFYWYRQILGQKVEFLVSFYNNEISEKSEIFDDQFSVERPDGSNFTLKIRSTKLEDSAMYFCARGTGLYEQFFGPGTRLTVL.